This TCR beta chain was captured in a study of CD8+ T cells in alopecia areata. Germline V gene lookup returns CDR1 SNHLY and CDR2 FYNNEI. The CDR3 length is 16 residues. V lost 10 bases, J lost 2 bases, and 10 bases stayed unmatched. Extraction and reverse transcription of RNA yielded cDNA as the sequencing template. Produced via immunoSEQ multiplex PCR; TCRdb's table is partial and in-frame only. The sample has 150,000 to 200,000 clones, 50% to 75% seen once; the top ten hold 16%. Treatment indicated: oral pan-JAK inhibitor, 5-10 mg twice daily. The source is a human donor with alopecia areata. The source was CD4+ T cells sorted from blood, collected at approximately week 56, from a patient treated with tofacitinib. The chain links TRBV2 to TRBJ2-3, with 12 bases that match TRBD2. The CDR3 nucleotides are TGTGCCACCTACAGCGGACTAGCGGGGAACACAGATACGCAGTATTTT. Its translation: CATYSGLAGNTDTQYF.